A single sample gave rise to the 26 T cell receptor beta chains below, sequenced in a study of shared clonotypes between healthy human individuals. Terminally differentiated effector memory CD45RA+ cells were excluded from the naive CD8 cells, which were CD45RO-negative and positively selected for CCR7. Data came from immunoSEQ multiplex PCR; TCRdb stores just in-frame clones and leaves some out. In the table there are around 2,000,000 clones, roughly 91% of which are singletons. The sequenced sample was naive CD8+ T cells from PBMCs. All receptors derive from a man between 18 and 29 years old in good health. Some clones in this sample may be carry-over from other donors' samples.

The chain links TRBV2 to TRBJ2-7; unclear D gene. This CDR3 is built from 14 residues. V lost 4 bases and J lost 5, with 15 bases in between. Germline values: CDR1 SNHLY, CDR2 FYNNEI. The CDR3, as DNA: TGTGCCAGCAGTGTTTCGGTCCTAAAGAACGAGCAGTACTTC. It codes for CASSVSVLKNEQYF.

The V gene is TRBV27, the J gene TRBJ2-3; D unresolved. The germline V and J ends were trimmed by 0 bases and 4 bases, with 17 bases remaining between them. Germline values: CDR1 MNHEY, CDR2 SMNVEV (reference sequence). CDR3 size: 17 residues. CDR3 residues: CASSLSGFFPSPDTQYF. CDR3 in DNA: TGTGCCAGCAGTTTATCCGGCTTCTTCCCTTCTCCAGATACGCAGTATTTT.

The rearrangement links TRBV2 to TRBJ2-3, with D perhaps TRBD1 or TRBD2 (5 bases each). CDR3 size: 16 residues. Germline CDR1 SNHLY, CDR2 FYNNEI. Trimming removed 7 bases from V and 0 bases from J, with 17 bases in between. The CDR3 sequence is CASILLRDASTDTQYF. The CDR3, as DNA: TGTGCCAGCATCCTCCTCCGGGACGCTAGCACAGATACGCAGTATTTT.

The rearrangement joins TRBV11-2 to TRBJ1-2; TRBD1 might be the D (5 bases). V was shortened by 5 bases and J by 4 bases, with 20 bases between the two germline ends. The CDR3 is made up of 16 amino acids. Germline assignment: CDR1 SGHAT and CDR2 FQNNGV. Here the CDR3 reads CASSQHKGLPLYGYTF. DNA for the CDR3: TGTGCCAGCAGCCAGCACAAGGGGCTCCCACTCTATGGCTACACCTTC. Full variable domain (missing parts from reference TRBV11-2 and TRBJ1-2): EAGVAQSPRYKIIEKRQSVAFWCNPISGHATLYWYQQILGQGPKLLIQFQNNGVVDDSQLPKDRFSAERLKGVDSTLKIQPAKLEDSAVYLCASSQHKGLPLYGYTFGSGTRLTVV.

The genes are TRBV4-1 and TRBJ1-1; 10 bases are shared with TRBD1. With V trimmed by 1 base and J by 0 bases, 5 bases remained unmatched. Per the germline V gene, CDR1 is MGHRA and CDR2 is YSYEKL. CDR3 size: 17 residues. The CDR3: CASSQVGTGELNTEAFF. CDR3 DNA sequence: TGCGCCAGCAGCCAAGTAGGGACAGGGGAATTGAACACTGAAGCTTTCTTT.

The chain joins TRBV28 to TRBJ2-3; possible D gene TRBD2, 6 bases. This CDR3 is 13 amino acids long. The V and J ends lost 3 bases and 6 bases respectively, with 10 bases between them. Germline V gives CDR1 MDHEN, CDR2 SYDVKM. The CDR3 protein is CASSFFLADTQYF. CDR3 in DNA: TGTGCCAGCAGTTTCTTTCTAGCGGATACGCAGTATTTT.

The CDR3 loop is CSVEDHQTQYF. The CDR3 DNA follows: TGCAGCGTTGAAGATCACCAGACCCAGTACTTC. This chain links TRBV29-1 with TRBJ2-5; no reliable D call. CDR3 length equals 11 residues. The germline gives CDR1 SQVTM, CDR2 ANQGSEA. V lost 0 bases, J lost 6 bases, and 5 bases lay in between.

Of note for this clone: At one of its ends the junction is not consistent with the germline gene, which may arise from a read error. The J gene is TRBJ2-3, the V gene TRBV30, with a tentative D call TRBD2 (5 bases). The CDR3 sequence is 15 residues long. The V gene's germline CDR1 is GTSNPN and CDR2 SVGIG (reference sequence). This chain's CDR3 is CAWKLSGSTTDTRYF. CDR3 bases: TGTGCCTGGAAGTTATCGGGGTCAACCACAGATACGCGGTATTTT.

The chain joins TRBV7-2 to TRBJ1-1, with a weak D call TRBD1 (5 bases). Germline V gene lookup returns CDR1 SGHTA and CDR2 FQGNSA. The CDR3 sequence is 16 residues long. Trimming cost V 4 bases and J 7 bases, with 22 bases left between them. This CDR3 is CASSSSLTRAGIEAFF. CDR3 sequence (DNA): TGTGCCAGCAGCTCTTCTCTCACCAGGGCGGGTATTGAAGCTTTCTTT.

J is TRBJ2-7 and V is TRBV9; 10 bases agree with TRBD1. Per the germline V gene, CDR1 is SGDLS and CDR2 is YYNGEE. Trimming cost V 4 bases and J 5 bases; bases outside gene matches: 9. The CDR3 is 15 residues long. CDR3 residues: CASSSRTGGSDEQYF. The CDR3 coding sequence is TGTGCCAGCAGCTCTCGGACAGGGGGGTCCGACGAGCAGTACTTC.

This chain joins TRBV9 and TRBJ2-7; TRBD2 matches at 9 bases. CDR3 length: 14 amino acids. V shed 3 bases and J 6 bases; nucleotides not matched to a gene: 7. Germline assignment: CDR1 SGDLS and CDR2 YYNGEE. CDR3 nucleotides: TGTGCCAGCAGCGCGGGGACTAGCTCCCTCGAGCAGTACTTC. It encodes CASSAGTSSLEQYF.

The rearrangement joins TRBV7-8 to TRBJ2-3; D ambiguous. The CDR3 sequence is 19 residues long. Trimming stripped 5 bases from V and 2 bases from J, with 26 bases between. Germline assignment: CDR1 SGHVS and CDR2 FQNEAQ. The CDR3 DNA reads TGTGCCAGCAGCATCAGCCTGGGCCCTACCCTTCAAAACACAGATACGCAGTATTTT. Encoded protein: CASSISLGPTLQNTDTQYF.

The chain couples TRBV7-9 to TRBJ2-7, with 8 nucleotides matching TRBD2. The ends lost 8 bases at V and 3 bases at J; junction bases unmatched: 9. The length of the CDR3 is 14 residues. Looked up from germline, CDR1 is SEHNR and CDR2 is FQNEAQ (reference sequence). CDR3 loop: CASAPVTSDYEQYF. The CDR3 DNA is TGTGCCAGCGCTCCCGTGACTAGCGACTACGAGCAGTACTTC.

In this sample, this clone turned up once. This chain joins TRBV14 and TRBJ2-2; 7 bases line up with TRBD1. The CDR3 length is 15 residues. V shed 3 bases and J 3 bases; nucleotides not matched to a gene: 4. The germline CDR1 and CDR2 sequences are SGHDN and FVKESK. CDR3 sequence: CASSQDRFDTGELFF. Written as DNA, the CDR3 is TGTGCCAGCAGCCAGGACAGGTTCGACACCGGGGAGCTGTTTTTT.

On this clone: The sample carries other DNA sequences with the same CDR3. V is TRBV5-1 and J is TRBJ2-7; tentatively, D is TRBD1 or TRBD2 (5 bases each). The V end lost 0 bases, the J end lost 4 bases, and 11 bases lay between the germline ends. CDR3 size: 14 residues. Germline values: CDR1 SGHRS, CDR2 YFSETQ. The CDR3 DNA reads TGCGCCAGCAGCTTGGGAGGGACCACGTACGAGCAGTACTTC. It translates to CASSLGGTTYEQYF.

This clone was observed a single time. The chain carries TRBV7-7 and TRBJ2-1; D is possibly TRBD2 (5 bases). Germline V CDR1 and CDR2: SSHAT, FNYEAQ (reference sequence). V lost 5 bases and J 10 bases, leaving 18 bases between the germline ends. The CDR3 extends over 14 amino acids. The CDR3, as DNA: TGTGCCAGCAGCCCCGACGGCCCGGGGAGCGAGCAGTTCTTC. Translated, it gives CASSPDGPGSEQFF.

V and J are TRBV7-2 and TRBJ2-1; TRBD1 or TRBD2 may be the D gene (5 bases each). Germline assignment: CDR1 SGHTA and CDR2 FQGNSA. The CDR3 consists of 14 residues. V was shortened by 3 bases and J by 4 bases, with 10 bases between the two germline ends. Written as DNA, the CDR3 is TGTGCCAGCAGCTTGGGGACCCAGTACAATGAGCAGTTCTTC. Amino acids: CASSLGTQYNEQFF.

The rearrangement uses TRBV11-2 and TRBJ2-7; D may be TRBD1 or TRBD2 (5 bases each). This CDR3 spans 16 amino acids. Germline loops: CDR1 SGHAT, CDR2 FQNNGV. Trimming took off 4 bases at V and 0 bases at J, with 16 bases between the two ends. For the CDR3, the DNA is TGTGCCAGCAGCTCCCAACGGGGCTACACCTCCTACGAGCAGTACTTC. Translating it yields CASSSQRGYTSYEQYF.

This chain connects TRBV10-3 to TRBJ2-3, with 10 bases fitting TRBD2. The germline V gene has CDR1 ENHRY and CDR2 SYGVKD. The trim removed 4 bases at V and 4 bases at J, leaving 20 bases unmatched. The CDR3 runs to 20 residues. Written as DNA, the CDR3 is TGTGCCATCAGTGTGCCAGGGGGCCAGGGAGGGACTAGCGTCTCAGATACGCAGTATTTT. It yields the protein CAISVPGGQGGTSVSDTQYF.

The chain links TRBV13 to TRBJ2-1; 7 bases are shared with TRBD2. J was trimmed by 9 bases and V by 5 bases; bases with no gene match: 10. Germline CDR1 is PRHDT and CDR2 is FYEKMQ (reference sequence). The CDR3 loop spans 14 amino acids. The CDR3 DNA reads TGTGCCAGCAGCAGGCGGGAGATGCTGGGTGAGCAGTTCTTC. This encodes CASSRREMLGEQFF.

The V gene is TRBV5-1, the J gene TRBJ2-7, with 7 bases that match TRBD2. Losses at the gene ends were 2 bases for V and 6 bases for J; bases not matched to a gene: 8. The CDR3 is made up of 14 amino acids. CDR1 and CDR2 from the germline V gene are SGHRS and YFSETQ. The CDR3 protein is CASSFWRESPEQYF. CDR3 coding DNA: TGCGCCAGCAGCTTTTGGCGGGAGTCTCCCGAGCAGTACTTC.

This chain uses TRBV19 with TRBJ1-5, with D possibly matching TRBD1 (6 bases). CDR1 and CDR2 (germline): LNHDA, SQIVND (reference sequence). V dropped 9 bases and J dropped 0 bases, with 18 bases sitting between them. The CDR3 totals 16 residues. The CDR3: CASRAGAGNSNQPQHF. DNA for the CDR3: TGTGCCAGCCGGGCAGGGGCGGGCAATAGCAATCAGCCCCAGCATTTT.

DNA of the CDR3: TGTGCCAGCAGTTGGAGGGTAGGCTACGAGCAGTACTTC. Encoded protein: CASSWRVGYEQYF. The V call is TRBV6-6, the J call TRBJ2-7; possibly TRBD2 for D (6 bases). Trimming removed 4 bases from V and 3 bases from J, with 10 bases in between. The CDR3 totals 13 residues. Germline values: CDR1 MNHNY, CDR2 SVGAGI (reference sequence).

This clone was seen a single time. The chain employs TRBV5-1 and TRBJ2-1, with TRBD2 matching 12 bases. This CDR3 spans 16 amino acids. The V gene's germline CDR1 is SGHRS and CDR2 YFSETQ. Trimming cost V 4 bases and J 4 bases; bases outside gene matches: 6. The CDR3 nucleotides read TGCGCCAGCAGCCTGAGACTAGCGGGAGATTACAATGAGCAGTTCTTC. Translating it yields CASSLRLAGDYNEQFF.

The chain combines TRBV7-9 with TRBJ1-4; D is undetermined. The germline CDR1 and CDR2 sequences are SEHNR and FQNEAQ (reference sequence). This CDR3 has 12 residues. Trimming took off 4 bases at V and 8 bases at J, with 8 bases between the two ends. The CDR3 nucleotides are TGTGCCAGCAGCTCGGGATGGGAAAAACTGTTTTTT. This gives the protein CASSSGWEKLFF.

The chain is built from TRBV5-8 and TRBJ1-2, with TRBD1 matching over 10 bases. The CDR3 is 15 amino acids. CDR1 and CDR2 (germline): SGHTS, YDEGEE. With 4 bases clipped from V and 4 bases from J, the junction kept 7 bases outside the gene matches. The CDR3 nucleotides read TGTGCCAGCAGCGTAGGGACAGGGGCGGCCTATGGCTACACCTTC. This sequence encodes CASSVGTGAAYGYTF.